The entry below describes one TCR beta chain. This clonotype was detected ten times or more. Its specific antigen is unknown. The sample holds no much larger clone one base away, and base qualities are not on file. The study deep-sequenced TCR repertoires of sorted CD4+ and CD8+ blood T cells from severe aplastic anemia patients and healthy subjects. Ficoll-Paque density gradient centrifugation was used to isolate peripheral blood mononuclear cells. CD4+ and CD8+ T cells were sorted by FACS or magnetic beads before DNA extraction. Measured from the cysteine to the phenylalanine, the CDR3 is 13 residues long. The sequence is cut down to CDR3 DNA, 39 bases in frame from base 1. From the germline V gene (reference sequence), CDR1 is GTSNPN and CDR2 is SVGIG. Trimming removed 7 bases from V and 2 bases from J, leaving 12 bases between the germline ends. Genomic DNA was used as template for profiling of TCR beta VDJ combinations and CDR3 sequences. An Illumina HiSeq 2000 was the platform used for TCR repertoire sequencing. In the original analysis: Repertoire assessment relied on Simpson's diversity index, CDR3 size and DJ length profiles, and TRBV/TRBJ rearrangement plots. Whichever DNA sequence was most abundant in the deep sequencing data was defined as the immunodominant clone. CDR3 amino acid sequences were checked for sharing across subjects and were also compared against the VDJdb database and published repertoires. TCRdb cleaned the public reads at Q25 with fastp, built clones with MiXCR and kept in-frame beta chains. Here each entry gathers all rows of one CDR3 protein and keeps the most common genes and DNA. The V and J calls reflect TCRdb's pipeline rather than the authors' work. For this sample there are some 150,000 distinct CDR3 sequences; less than 45% appear just once. Over 6.5% of the sample goes to the ten largest clones.

These data come from a study of CD8+CD57+ T cells in acquired aplastic anemia (dated by TCRdb to about 2018). Background on the whole study: DNA extracted from sorted CD4+ and CD8+ cells had a mean of approximately 3.4 ug, with a range of 0.2 to 27.4 ug. An average of approximately 9.8 million reads for CD4+ cells and 11.0 million reads for CD8+ cells was obtained from healthy donor samples.

Overall results and qualifications from the work: Around 31 CD8+ CDR3 sequences were shared between patients and controls but appeared highly expressed in patients and within their immunodominant clones. No significant difference in CD8+ Simpson's diversity was found between patients and healthy controls (P=0.060).

The specimen was sorted CD4+, CD8+, or CD8+CD57+ T cells (not recorded which) from PBMCs. The origin of this receptor is a human donor in good health, serving as a control. The sequence is built from TRBV30 and TRBJ1-5, with TRBD1 perhaps the D gene, on 6 matching bases. The CDR3 is CAYQAGGNQPQHF. The bases read TGTGCCTATCAAGCAGGGGGCAATCAGCCCCAGCATTTT.